The 2 T cell receptor beta chains presented below share a single source sample, sequenced in a study of long-term antiretroviral therapy in people with HIV (dated by TCRdb to the early 2020s). The immunoSEQ hsTCRB v3.0 assay was used at survey level resolution for TRB variable region sequencing. The table comes from immuneACCESS by way of TCRdb, which keeps in-frame sequences with V and J called. Part of the clones is missing from these tables; in studies checked, under half for an unresolved V gene and the rest for unknown reasons. The sample table holds over 25,000 clones, of which over 75% were seen once. The biggest ten clones account for about 5.1% of the sample. The sequencing here drew on unsorted PBMCs, taken 1.1 years before starting antiretroviral therapy. The receptors stem from a woman in her twenties or thirties with HIV.

V gene TRBV19 combines with J gene TRBJ1-1, with D possibly matching TRBD1 (6 bases). This CDR3 is 14 amino acids long. Germline CDR1 is LNHDA and CDR2 is SQIVND (reference sequence). Trimming removed 4 bases from V and 0 bases from J, with 9 bases in between. The chain's CDR3 is CASSNGGLNTEAFF. The CDR3 DNA is TGTGCCAGTAGTAACGGGGGCCTGAACACTGAAGCTTTCTTT.

This chain uses TRBV7-8 with TRBJ2-7; a weak D match, TRBD1 (5 bases). This CDR3 has 14 residues. V was shortened by 4 bases and J by 0 bases, with 10 bases between the two germline ends. Germline CDR1 is SGHVS and CDR2 is FQNEAQ. The CDR3 loop is CASSSYRSSYEQYV. The CDR3 DNA reads as TGTGCCAGCAGCTCCTACAGGAGCTCCTACGAGCAGTACGTC.